These T cell receptor beta chains were read from a single sample in a study of blood T cell repertoires in COVID-19. Clones were read by immunoSEQ multiplex PCR, and TCRdb kept only the in-frame ones, dropping some. The top ten clones hold approximately 1.8% of a sample with roughly 520,000 clones, 88% of them seen once. The sample taken for sequencing was PBMCs or T cells enriched from blood (not recorded which). The receptors derive from a woman aged 40 to 50 who had recovered from COVID-19. Both conserved end residues are part of each CDR3. Each record gives: D gene, J gene, clone size, CDR3 length, V gene, CDR3 DNA, CDR3 protein. D genes are given only for firm matches. Where a row states a size, it is once, few, many or the class of an expanded clone; other rows omit it.

D gene: TRBD2; J gene: TRBJ2-1; clone size: NA; CDR3 length: 17; V gene: TRBV10-3; CDR3 DNA: TGTGCCATCAGTGAGTCTGGGCTAGCGGGAGCTAGTGATGAGCAGTTCTTC; CDR3 protein: CAISESGLAGASDEQFF
D gene: TRBD1; J gene: TRBJ1-4; clone size: NA; CDR3 length: 18; V gene: TRBV3-1/TRBV3-2; CDR3 DNA: TGTGCCAGCAGCCAGGAGACAGGGACGCAGGGGGGCAATGAAAAACTGTTTTTT; CDR3 protein: CASSQETGTQGGNEKLFF
D gene: NA; J gene: TRBJ1-2; clone size: NA; CDR3 length: 14; V gene: TRBV5-5; CDR3 DNA: TGTGCCAGCAGCTTGAATCAGGGAGGCTATGGCTACACCTTC; CDR3 protein: CASSLNQGGYGYTF
D gene: NA; J gene: TRBJ2-7; clone size: NA; CDR3 length: 15; V gene: TRBV27; CDR3 DNA: TGTGCCAGCAGTTTATCGGGCATATCCTCCTACGAGCAGTACTTC; CDR3 protein: CASSLSGISSYEQYF
D gene: NA; J gene: TRBJ2-7; clone size: NA; CDR3 length: 14; V gene: TRBV29-1; CDR3 DNA: TGCAGCGTTGAAGAAGCCGGGAGAAGGTACGAGCAGTACTTC; CDR3 protein: CSVEEAGRRYEQYF
D gene: TRBD1; J gene: TRBJ1-2; clone size: NA; CDR3 length: 13; V gene: TRBV20-1; CDR3 DNA: TGCAGTCCCAGTGGGACAGGGGTTTATGGCTACACCTTC; CDR3 protein: CSPSGTGVYGYTF
D gene: NA; J gene: TRBJ1-2; clone size: NA; CDR3 length: 15; V gene: TRBV25-1; CDR3 DNA: TGTGCCAGCAGTGGACAGACACCTCTTTGGTATGGCTACACCTTC; CDR3 protein: CASSGQTPLWYGYTF
D gene: TRBD2; J gene: TRBJ2-2; clone size: NA; CDR3 length: 21; V gene: TRBV2; CDR3 DNA: TGTGCCAGCAGTGCAACCCCCCTCGGGTGGACTAGCGGGAGGAAAACCGGGGAGCTGTTTTTT; CDR3 protein: CASSATPLGWTSGRKTGELFF
D gene: TRBD1; J gene: TRBJ1-1; clone size: NA; CDR3 length: 15; V gene: TRBV15; CDR3 DNA: TGTGCCACCAGCGATTTGACAGGGGCCGATCATGAAGCTTTCTTT; CDR3 protein: CATSDLTGADHEAFF
D gene: TRBD1; J gene: TRBJ1-5; clone size: NA; CDR3 length: 14; V gene: TRBV19; CDR3 DNA: TGTGCCAGTGTACAGGGGGTCGGGAATCAGCCCCAGCATTTT; CDR3 protein: CASVQGVGNQPQHF
D gene: NA; J gene: TRBJ2-7; clone size: NA; CDR3 length: 14; V gene: TRBV4-3; CDR3 DNA: TGCGCCAGCAGCCAATTCCGGGAAGGCTACGAGCAGTACTTC; CDR3 protein: CASSQFREGYEQYF
D gene: TRBD1; J gene: TRBJ2-5; clone size: NA; CDR3 length: 15; V gene: TRBV24-1; CDR3 DNA: TGTGCCACCAGTGACCGTTCAGGGGGTCGAGAGACCCAGTACTTC; CDR3 protein: CATSDRSGGRETQYF
D gene: NA; J gene: TRBJ2-3; clone size: NA; CDR3 length: 14; V gene: TRBV18; CDR3 DNA: TGTGCCAGCTCACCTACCGGGAGCCCAGATACGCAGTATTTT; CDR3 protein: CASSPTGSPDTQYF
D gene: NA; J gene: TRBJ2-6; clone size: NA; CDR3 length: 13; V gene: TRBV4-3; CDR3 DNA: TGCGCCACCTCGTTTGCTGGGGCCAACGTCCTGACTTTC; CDR3 protein: CATSFAGANVLTF
D gene: TRBD1; J gene: TRBJ2-7; clone size: NA; CDR3 length: 13; V gene: TRBV12-3/TRBV12-4; CDR3 DNA: TGTGCCAGCAGCGAGGGACAGAACTACGAGCAGTACTTC; CDR3 protein: CASSEGQNYEQYF
D gene: TRBD2; J gene: TRBJ2-1; clone size: NA; CDR3 length: 15; V gene: TRBV2; CDR3 DNA: TGTGCCAGCAATGTACTAGCGGGAGGGCGCAATGAGCAGTTCTTC; CDR3 protein: CASNVLAGGRNEQFF
D gene: TRBD1; J gene: TRBJ1-2; clone size: NA; CDR3 length: 14; V gene: TRBV5-1; CDR3 DNA: TGCGCCAGCAGCTCTGGCAGGGGGGCCTATGGCTACACCTTC; CDR3 protein: CASSSGRGAYGYTF
D gene: NA; J gene: TRBJ1-1; clone size: NA; CDR3 length: 15; V gene: TRBV9; CDR3 DNA: TGTGCCAGCAGCGTAGCGGGGGGAGGGAACACTGAAGCTTTCTTT; CDR3 protein: CASSVAGGGNTEAFF
D gene: TRBD2; J gene: TRBJ2-2; clone size: NA; CDR3 length: 14; V gene: TRBV3-1/TRBV3-2; CDR3 DNA: TGTGCCAGCAGGGCGGGAGGGGACACCGGGGAGCTGTTTTTT; CDR3 protein: CASRAGGDTGELFF
D gene: NA; J gene: TRBJ2-7; clone size: NA; CDR3 length: 11; V gene: TRBV11-2; CDR3 DNA: TGTGCCAGCAGCTCAGGACAGTCCAAGTACTTC; CDR3 protein: CASSSGQSKYF
D gene: TRBD1; J gene: TRBJ2-1; clone size: NA; CDR3 length: 17; V gene: TRBV6-6; CDR3 DNA: TGTGCCAGCAGTCCAGGACAGGGAAAAAGCTCCTACAATGAGCAGTTCTTC; CDR3 protein: CASSPGQGKSSYNEQFF
D gene: NA; J gene: TRBJ1-1; clone size: NA; CDR3 length: 16; V gene: TRBV19; CDR3 DNA: TGTGCCAGTAGTATCCTTGCGCAGGGCGGGAACACTGAAGCTTTCTTT; CDR3 protein: CASSILAQGGNTEAFF
D gene: NA; J gene: TRBJ2-1; clone size: NA; CDR3 length: 17; V gene: TRBV5-5; CDR3 DNA: TGTGCCAGCAGCTTGGGTAACCCGAGCGGTTCCTACAATGAGCAGTTCTTC; CDR3 protein: CASSLGNPSGSYNEQFF
D gene: NA; J gene: TRBJ1-1; clone size: few; CDR3 length: 15; V gene: TRBV7-9; CDR3 DNA: TGTGCCAGCAGCCAGGGAGGGTTGATGCACACTGAAGCTTTCTTT; CDR3 protein: CASSQGGLMHTEAFF
D gene: TRBD2; J gene: TRBJ2-1; clone size: NA; CDR3 length: 22; V gene: TRBV27; CDR3 DNA: TGTGCCAGCAGTTCCCGACAGGGCTCCGGGACTAGCGGGAGACTAATCTACAATGAGCAGTTCTTC; CDR3 protein: CASSSRQGSGTSGRLIYNEQFF
D gene: TRBD1; J gene: TRBJ2-3; clone size: NA; CDR3 length: 15; V gene: TRBV5-6; CDR3 DNA: TGTGCCAGCAGCCCGACAGGGGTCCCCACAGATACGCAGTATTTT; CDR3 protein: CASSPTGVPTDTQYF
D gene: NA; J gene: TRBJ1-1; clone size: NA; CDR3 length: 11; V gene: TRBV20-1; CDR3 DNA: TGCAGTAGCGTCGGGAACACTGAAGCTTTCTTT; CDR3 protein: CSSVGNTEAFF
D gene: NA; J gene: TRBJ1-1; clone size: NA; CDR3 length: 14; V gene: TRBV27; CDR3 DNA: TGTGCCAGTTACGGTCGGCAGCGGAACACTGAAGCTTTCTTT; CDR3 protein: CASYGRQRNTEAFF